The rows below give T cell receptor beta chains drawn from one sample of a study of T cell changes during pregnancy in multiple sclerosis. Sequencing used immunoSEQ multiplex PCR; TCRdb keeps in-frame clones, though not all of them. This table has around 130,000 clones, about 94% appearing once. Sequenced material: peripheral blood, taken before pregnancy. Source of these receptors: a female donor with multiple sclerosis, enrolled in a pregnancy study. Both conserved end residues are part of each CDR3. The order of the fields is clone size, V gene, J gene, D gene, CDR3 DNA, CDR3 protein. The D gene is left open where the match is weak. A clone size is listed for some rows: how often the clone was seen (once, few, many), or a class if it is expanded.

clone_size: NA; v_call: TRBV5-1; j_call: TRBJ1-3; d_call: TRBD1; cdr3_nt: TGCGCCAGCAGCCTGACAGGGGAGGGAAACACCATATATTTT; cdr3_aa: CASSLTGEGNTIYF
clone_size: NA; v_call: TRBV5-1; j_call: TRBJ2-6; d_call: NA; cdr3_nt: TGCGCCAGCAGCCTAAAGGGGATGTCTGGGGCCAACGTCCTGACTTTC; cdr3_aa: CASSLKGMSGANVLTF
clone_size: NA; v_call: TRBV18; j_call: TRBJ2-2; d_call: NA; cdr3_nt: TGTGCCAGCTCACCACAACCTACCCCAAACACCGGGGAGCTGTTTTTT; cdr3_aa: CASSPQPTPNTGELFF
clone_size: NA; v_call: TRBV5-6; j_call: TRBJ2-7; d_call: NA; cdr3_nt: TGTGCCAGCAGCTTGGGGGCAGGGATTCTCTACGAGCAGTACTTC; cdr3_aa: CASSLGAGILYEQYF
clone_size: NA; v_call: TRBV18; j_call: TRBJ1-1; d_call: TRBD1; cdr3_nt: TGTGCCAGCTCAGTCCTGACAGGGGACGCTGAAGCTTTCTTT; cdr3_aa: CASSVLTGDAEAFF
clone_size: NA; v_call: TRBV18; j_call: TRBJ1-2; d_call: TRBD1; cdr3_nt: TGTGCCAGCTCACCCGCGGGGACAGGGGACTATGGCTACACCTTC; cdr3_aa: CASSPAGTGDYGYTF
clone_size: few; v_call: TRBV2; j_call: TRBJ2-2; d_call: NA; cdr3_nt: TGTGCCAGCAGCGGGGGTCACACCGGGGAGCTGTTTTTT; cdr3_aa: CASSGGHTGELFF
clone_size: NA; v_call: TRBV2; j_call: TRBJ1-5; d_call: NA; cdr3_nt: TGTGCCAGCAGTGTAACCCCTGTCGGGGTACAGCCCCAGCATTTT; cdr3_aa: CASSVTPVGVQPQHF
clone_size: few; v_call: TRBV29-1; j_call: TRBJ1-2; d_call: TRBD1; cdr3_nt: TGCGGGACAGGGAAGGGCTACACCTTC; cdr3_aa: CGTGKGYTF
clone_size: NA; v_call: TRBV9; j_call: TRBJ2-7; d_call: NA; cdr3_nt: TGTGCCAGCAGCGTAGGCGATTCGGCCTACGAGCAGTACTTC; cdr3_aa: CASSVGDSAYEQYF
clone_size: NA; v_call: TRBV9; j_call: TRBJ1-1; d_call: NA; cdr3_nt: TGTGCCAGCACGCGGGGGTCTAACACTGAAGCTTTCTTT; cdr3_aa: CASTRGSNTEAFF
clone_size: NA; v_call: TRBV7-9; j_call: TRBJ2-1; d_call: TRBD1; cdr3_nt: TGTGCCAGCAGCTGGAGGGGGACAGGGAAGAATGAGCAGTTCTTC; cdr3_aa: CASSWRGTGKNEQFF
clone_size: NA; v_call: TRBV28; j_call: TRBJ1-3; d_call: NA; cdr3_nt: TGTGCCAGACAGGGCCAGTTAAAATCTGGAAACACCATATATTTT; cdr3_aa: CARQGQLKSGNTIYF
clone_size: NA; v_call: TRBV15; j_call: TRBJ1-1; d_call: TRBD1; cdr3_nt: TGTGCCACCAGCAGAGAAAACAGGGGGGGCACTGAAGCTTTCTTT; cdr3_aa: CATSRENRGGTEAFF
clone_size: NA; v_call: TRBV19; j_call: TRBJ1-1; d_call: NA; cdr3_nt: TGTGCCAGTAGAAGGACAGCGAACACTGAAGCTTTCTTT; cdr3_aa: CASRRTANTEAFF
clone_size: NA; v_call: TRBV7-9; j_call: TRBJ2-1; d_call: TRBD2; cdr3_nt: TGTGCCAGCAGCCCTGCGGGGGGCGCGAGCAATGAGCAGTTCTTC; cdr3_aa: CASSPAGGASNEQFF
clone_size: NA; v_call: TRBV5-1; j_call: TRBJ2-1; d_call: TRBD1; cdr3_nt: TGCGCCAGCAGCGACAAGGGGGGACAGGGGGGAGACAATGAGCAGTTCTTC; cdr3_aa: CASSDKGGQGGDNEQFF
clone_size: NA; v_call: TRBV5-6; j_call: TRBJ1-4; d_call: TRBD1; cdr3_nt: TGTGCCAGCAGCAAGACAGGGGATGATGAAAAACTGTTTTTT; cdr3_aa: CASSKTGDDEKLFF
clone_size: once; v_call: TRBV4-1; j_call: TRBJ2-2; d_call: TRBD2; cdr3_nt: TGCGCCAGCAGTGAAGGGACTAGCGGCACCGGGGAGCTGTTTTTT; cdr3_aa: CASSEGTSGTGELFF
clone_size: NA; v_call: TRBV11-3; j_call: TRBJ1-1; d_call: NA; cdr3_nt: TGTGCCAGCAGATTCACAGATGTTGAGGGTTTCGCCGAAGCTTTCTTT; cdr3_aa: CASRFTDVEGFAEAFF
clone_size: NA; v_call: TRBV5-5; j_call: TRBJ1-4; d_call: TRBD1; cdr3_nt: TGTGCCAGCAGCCCCAGGACAGGGGGCACAACTAATGAAAAACTGTTTTTT; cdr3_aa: CASSPRTGGTTNEKLFF
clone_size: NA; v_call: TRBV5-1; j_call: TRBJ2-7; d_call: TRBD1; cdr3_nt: TGCGCCAGCAGCTTCTTGCCGACAGGGGGCGACTCCTACGAGCAGTACTTC; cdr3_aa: CASSFLPTGGDSYEQYF
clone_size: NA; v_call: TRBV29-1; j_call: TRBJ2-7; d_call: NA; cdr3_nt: TGCAGCGTTGTGTCGACAGATTACGAGCAGTACTTC; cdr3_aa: CSVVSTDYEQYF
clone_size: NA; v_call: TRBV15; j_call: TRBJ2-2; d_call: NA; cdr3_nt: TGTGCCACCAGCAGAGTGGGAGGAGAGGGCGGGGAGCTGTTTTTT; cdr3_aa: CATSRVGGEGGELFF
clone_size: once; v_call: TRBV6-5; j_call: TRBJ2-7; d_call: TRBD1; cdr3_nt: TGTGCCAGCAGGCGGACAGGGGGAGAGCAGTACTTC; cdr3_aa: CASRRTGGEQYF
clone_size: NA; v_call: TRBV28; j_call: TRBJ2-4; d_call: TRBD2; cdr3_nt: TGTGCCAGCAGTCCATCGAGACTAGCGGGAGGGCCTGTGGCCAAAAACATTCAGTACTTC; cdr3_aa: CASSPSRLAGGPVAKNIQYF
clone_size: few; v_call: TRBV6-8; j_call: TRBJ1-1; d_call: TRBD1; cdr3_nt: TGTGCCGTGGACAGGCAAGATAAAGAAGCTTTCTTT; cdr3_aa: CAVDRQDKEAFF
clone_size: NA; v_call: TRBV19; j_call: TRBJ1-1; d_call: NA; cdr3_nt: TGTGCCAGTAGTACCACAGGGAACACTGAAGCTTTCTTT; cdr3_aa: CASSTTGNTEAFF
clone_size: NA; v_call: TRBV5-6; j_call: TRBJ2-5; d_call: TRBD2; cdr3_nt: TGTGCCAGCAGCCAAGGACTAGCGGGACCGAAGACCCAGTACTTC; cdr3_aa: CASSQGLAGPKTQYF
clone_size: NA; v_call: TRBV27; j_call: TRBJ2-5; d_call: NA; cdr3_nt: TGTGCCAGCAGAATTTCGCCAGAACCTAGGGAGACCCAGTACTTC; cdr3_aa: CASRISPEPRETQYF
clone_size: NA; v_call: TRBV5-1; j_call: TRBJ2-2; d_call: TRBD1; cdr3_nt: TGCGCCAGCAGCACCGGGGACAGGGCGTCCGGGGAGCTGTTTTTT; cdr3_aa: CASSTGDRASGELFF
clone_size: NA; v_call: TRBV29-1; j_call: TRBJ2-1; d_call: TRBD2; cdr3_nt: TGCAGCGTTGTTCGGCAGGCGGGACTAGACAATGAGCAGTTCTTC; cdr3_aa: CSVVRQAGLDNEQFF
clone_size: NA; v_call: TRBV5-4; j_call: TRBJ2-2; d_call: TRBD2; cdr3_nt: TGTGCCAGCAGCTCCGGGACTAGCCTGGGTGGCGGGGAGCTGTTTTTT; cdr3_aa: CASSSGTSLGGGELFF
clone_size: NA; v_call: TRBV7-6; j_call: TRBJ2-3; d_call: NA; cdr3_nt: TGTGCCAGCAGCTCTTCCTTAGTCACAGATACGCAGTATTTT; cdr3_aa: CASSSSLVTDTQYF
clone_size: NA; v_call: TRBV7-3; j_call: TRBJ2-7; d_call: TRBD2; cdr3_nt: TGTGCCAGCAGCTTGACTAGCGGGACCGAGCAGTACTTC; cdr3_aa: CASSLTSGTEQYF
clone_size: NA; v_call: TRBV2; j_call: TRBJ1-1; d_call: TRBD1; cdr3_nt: TGTGCCAGCCGTCCCGGGACAGGTCTGAACACTGAAGCTTTCTTT; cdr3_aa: CASRPGTGLNTEAFF
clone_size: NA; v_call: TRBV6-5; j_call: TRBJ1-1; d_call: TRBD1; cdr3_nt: TGTGCCAGCAGCCGCCGACAGGGGGCGAGCACTGAAGCTTTCTTT; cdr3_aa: CASSRRQGASTEAFF
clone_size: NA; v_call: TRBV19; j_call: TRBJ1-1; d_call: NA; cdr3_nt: TGTGCCAGTAGTATAGTTAATCTTCCAGGGACTGAAGCTTTCTTT; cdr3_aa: CASSIVNLPGTEAFF